This T cell receptor beta chain was retrieved from a study of shared clonotypes between healthy human individuals. Germline CDR1 is PRHDT and CDR2 is FYEKMQ (reference sequence). The CDR3 contains 14 residues. Trimming cost V 2 bases and J 2 bases, with 9 bases left between them. Naive-designated CD8 cells lacked CD45RO, were positively enriched for CCR7, and omitted terminally differentiated effector memory CD45RA+ cells. The table came from immunoSEQ multiplex PCR; TCRdb's copy has only in-frame clones and leaves some out. This sample carries 1.5 million to 2.5 million clones, roughly 95% of them seen once, and the ten largest clones take more than 0.9%. Whole-study findings and limits: Among non-shared clonotypes, generation probabilities were lower than among those shared by all four donors.

This clone turned up a few times. Antigen: not known. J is TRBJ1-1 and V is TRBV13, with D uncertain. The TCR comes from a man aged 18 to 29 in good health. The sequenced material came from naive CD8+ T cells sorted from blood. CDR3 region: CASSLREANTEAFF. The CDR3 DNA follows: TGTGCCAGCAGCTTAAGGGAGGCTAACACTGAAGCTTTCTTT.